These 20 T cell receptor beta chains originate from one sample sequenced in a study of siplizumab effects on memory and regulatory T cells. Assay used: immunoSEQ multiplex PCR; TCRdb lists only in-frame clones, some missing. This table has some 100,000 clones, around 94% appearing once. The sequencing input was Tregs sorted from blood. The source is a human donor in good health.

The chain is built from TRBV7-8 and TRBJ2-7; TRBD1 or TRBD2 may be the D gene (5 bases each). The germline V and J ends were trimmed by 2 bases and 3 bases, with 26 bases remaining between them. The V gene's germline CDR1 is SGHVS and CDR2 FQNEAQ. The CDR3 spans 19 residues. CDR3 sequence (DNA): TGTGCCAGCAGCTTATCTATCGTGTTGGTTGGGGGAACAGACTACGAGCAGTACTTC. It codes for CASSLSIVLVGGTDYEQYF.

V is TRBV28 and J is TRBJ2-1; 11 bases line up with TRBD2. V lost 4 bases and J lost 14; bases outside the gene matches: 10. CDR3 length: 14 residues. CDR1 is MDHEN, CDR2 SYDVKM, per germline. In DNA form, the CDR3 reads TGTGCCAGCAGTTCCACCACCAATAGCGGGAGGGAGTTCTTC. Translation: CASSSTTNSGREFF.

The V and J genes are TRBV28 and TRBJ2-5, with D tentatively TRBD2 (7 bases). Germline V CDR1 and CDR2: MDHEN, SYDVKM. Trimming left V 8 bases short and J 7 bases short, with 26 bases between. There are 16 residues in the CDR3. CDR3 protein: CASSPWGGGPQGTQYF. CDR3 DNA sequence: TGTGCCAGCTCACCATGGGGCGGGGGACCACAGGGGACCCAGTACTTC.

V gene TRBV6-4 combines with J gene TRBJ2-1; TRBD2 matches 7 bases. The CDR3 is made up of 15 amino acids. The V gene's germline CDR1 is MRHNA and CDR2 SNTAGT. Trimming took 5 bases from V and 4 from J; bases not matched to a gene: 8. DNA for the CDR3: TGTGCCAGCAGTATAGGACTAGGTAGATACAATGAGCAGTTCTTC. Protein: CASSIGLGRYNEQFF.

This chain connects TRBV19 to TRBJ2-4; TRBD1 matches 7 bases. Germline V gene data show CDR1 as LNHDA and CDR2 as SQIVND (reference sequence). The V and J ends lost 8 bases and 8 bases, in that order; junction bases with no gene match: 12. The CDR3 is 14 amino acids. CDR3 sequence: CASSRTGQEDIQYF. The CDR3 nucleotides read TGTGCCAGTTCACGGACAGGACAAGAGGACATTCAGTACTTC.

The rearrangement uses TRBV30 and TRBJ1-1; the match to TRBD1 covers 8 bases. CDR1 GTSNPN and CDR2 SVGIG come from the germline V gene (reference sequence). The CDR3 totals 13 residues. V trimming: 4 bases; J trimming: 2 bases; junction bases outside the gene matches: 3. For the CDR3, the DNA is TGTGCCTGGACACCAGGGGGCAACACTGAAGCTTTCTTT. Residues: CAWTPGGNTEAFF.

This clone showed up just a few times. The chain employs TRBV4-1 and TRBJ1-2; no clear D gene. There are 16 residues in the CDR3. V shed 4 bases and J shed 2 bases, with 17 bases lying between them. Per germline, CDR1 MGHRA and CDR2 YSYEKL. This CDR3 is CASSRSEDRANYGYTF. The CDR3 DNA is TGCGCCAGCAGCCGTTCGGAGGATCGAGCCAACTATGGCTACACCTTC.

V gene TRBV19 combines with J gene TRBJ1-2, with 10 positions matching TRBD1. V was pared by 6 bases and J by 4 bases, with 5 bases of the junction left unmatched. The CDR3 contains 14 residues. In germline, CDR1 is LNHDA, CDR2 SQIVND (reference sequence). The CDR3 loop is CASRGQGGVYGYTF. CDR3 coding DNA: TGTGCCAGTAGAGGACAGGGGGGAGTCTATGGCTACACCTTC.

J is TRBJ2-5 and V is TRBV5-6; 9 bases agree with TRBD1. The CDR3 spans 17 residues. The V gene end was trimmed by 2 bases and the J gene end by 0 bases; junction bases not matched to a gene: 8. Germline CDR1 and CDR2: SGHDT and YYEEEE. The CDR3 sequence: CASSFGTGKKYQETQYF. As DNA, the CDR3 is TGTGCCAGCAGCTTTGGGACAGGGAAAAAATACCAAGAGACCCAGTACTTC.

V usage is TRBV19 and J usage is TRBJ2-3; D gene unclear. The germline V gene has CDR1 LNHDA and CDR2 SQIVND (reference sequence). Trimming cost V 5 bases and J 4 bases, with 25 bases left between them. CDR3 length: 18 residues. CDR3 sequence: CASSVEWFVAPSSDTQYF. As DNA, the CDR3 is TGTGCCAGTAGTGTGGAGTGGTTCGTGGCTCCGTCCTCAGATACGCAGTATTTT. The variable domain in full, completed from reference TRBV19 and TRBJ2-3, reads DGGITQSPKYLFRKEGQNVTLSCEQNLNHDAMYWYRQDPGQGLRLIYYSQIVNDFQKGDIAEGYSVSREKKESFPLTVTSAQKNPTAFYLCASSVEWFVAPSSDTQYFGPGTRLTVL.

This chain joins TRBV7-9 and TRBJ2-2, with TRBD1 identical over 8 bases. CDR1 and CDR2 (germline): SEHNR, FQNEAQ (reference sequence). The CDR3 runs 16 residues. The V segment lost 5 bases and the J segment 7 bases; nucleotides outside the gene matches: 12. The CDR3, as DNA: TGTGCCAGCAGCCCATCCCCCGGCAGGGGGCACGGGGAGCTGTTTTTT. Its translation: CASSPSPGRGHGELFF.

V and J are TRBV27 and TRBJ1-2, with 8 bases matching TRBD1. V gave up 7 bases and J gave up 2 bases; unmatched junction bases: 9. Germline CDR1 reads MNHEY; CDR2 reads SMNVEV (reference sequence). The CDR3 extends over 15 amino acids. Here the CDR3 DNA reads TGTGCCAGCACCGGAGGACAGGGACGAAACTATGGCTACACCTTC. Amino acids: CASTGGQGRNYGYTF.

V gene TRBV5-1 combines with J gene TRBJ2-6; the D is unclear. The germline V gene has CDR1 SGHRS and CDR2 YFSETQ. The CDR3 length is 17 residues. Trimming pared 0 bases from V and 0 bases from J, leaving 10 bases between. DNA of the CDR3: TGCGCCAGCAGCTTGGCCGGGCGGAACTCTGGGGCCAACGTCCTGACTTTC. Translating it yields CASSLAGRNSGANVLTF.

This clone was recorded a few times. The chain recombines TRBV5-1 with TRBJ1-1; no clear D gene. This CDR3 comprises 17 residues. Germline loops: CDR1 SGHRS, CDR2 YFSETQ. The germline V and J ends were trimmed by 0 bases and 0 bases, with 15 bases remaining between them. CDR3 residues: CASSLVGASTVNTEAFF. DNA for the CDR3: TGCGCCAGCAGCTTGGTAGGTGCCTCCACAGTGAACACTGAAGCTTTCTTT. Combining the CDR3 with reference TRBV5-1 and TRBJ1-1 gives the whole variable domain KAGVTQTPRYLIKTRGQQVTLSCSPISGHRSVSWYQQTPGQGLQFLFEYFSETQRNKGNFPGRFSGRQFSNSRSEMNVSTLELGDSALYLCASSLVGASTVNTEAFFGQGTRLTVV.

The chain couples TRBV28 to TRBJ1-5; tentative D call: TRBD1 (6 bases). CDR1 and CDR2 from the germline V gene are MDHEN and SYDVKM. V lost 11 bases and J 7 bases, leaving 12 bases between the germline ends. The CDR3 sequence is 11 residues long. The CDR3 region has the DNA TGTGCCCTAGGGGGGTACCAGCCCCAGCATTTT. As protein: CALGGYQPQHF.

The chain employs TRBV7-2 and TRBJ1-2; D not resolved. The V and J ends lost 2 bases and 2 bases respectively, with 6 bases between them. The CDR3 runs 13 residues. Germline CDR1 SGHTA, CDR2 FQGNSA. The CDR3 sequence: CASSLLRNYGYTF. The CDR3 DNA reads TGTGCCAGCAGCTTACTTAGAAACTATGGCTACACCTTC. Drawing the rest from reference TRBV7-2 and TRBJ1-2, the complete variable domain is GAGVSQSPSNKVTEKGKDVELRCDPISGHTALYWYRQSLGQGLEFLIYFQGNSAPDKSGLPSDRFSAERTGGSVSTLTIQRTQQEDSAVYLCASSLLRNYGYTFGSGTRLTVV.

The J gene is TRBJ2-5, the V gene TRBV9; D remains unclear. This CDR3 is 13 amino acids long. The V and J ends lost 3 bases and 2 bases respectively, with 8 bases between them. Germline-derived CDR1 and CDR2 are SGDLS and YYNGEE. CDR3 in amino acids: CASSAILQETQYF. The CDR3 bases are TGTGCCAGCAGCGCCATCCTACAAGAGACCCAGTACTTC.

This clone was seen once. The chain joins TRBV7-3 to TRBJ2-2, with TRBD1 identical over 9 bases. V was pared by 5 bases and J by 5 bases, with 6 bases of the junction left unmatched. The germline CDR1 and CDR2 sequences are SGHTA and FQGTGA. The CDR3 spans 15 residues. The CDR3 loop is CASSPGTGFTGELFF. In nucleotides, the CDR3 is TGTGCCAGCAGCCCCGGGACAGGGTTTACCGGGGAGCTGTTTTTT.

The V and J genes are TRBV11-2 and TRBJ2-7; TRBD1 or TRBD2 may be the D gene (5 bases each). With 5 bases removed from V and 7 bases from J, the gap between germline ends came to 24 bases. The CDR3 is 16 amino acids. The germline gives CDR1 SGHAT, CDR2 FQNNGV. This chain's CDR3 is CASSDQLRDGDEEQYF. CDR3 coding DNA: TGTGCCAGCAGCGACCAGCTCCGGGACGGGGACGAGGAGCAGTACTTC.

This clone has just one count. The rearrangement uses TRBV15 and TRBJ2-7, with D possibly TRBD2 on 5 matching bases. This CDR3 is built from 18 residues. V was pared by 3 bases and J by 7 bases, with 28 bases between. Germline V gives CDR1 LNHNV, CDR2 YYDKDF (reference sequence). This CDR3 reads CATSSGLVPTKRDREQYF. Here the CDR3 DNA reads TGTGCCACCAGCAGTGGTTTGGTCCCTACCAAACGGGATCGGGAGCAGTACTTC.